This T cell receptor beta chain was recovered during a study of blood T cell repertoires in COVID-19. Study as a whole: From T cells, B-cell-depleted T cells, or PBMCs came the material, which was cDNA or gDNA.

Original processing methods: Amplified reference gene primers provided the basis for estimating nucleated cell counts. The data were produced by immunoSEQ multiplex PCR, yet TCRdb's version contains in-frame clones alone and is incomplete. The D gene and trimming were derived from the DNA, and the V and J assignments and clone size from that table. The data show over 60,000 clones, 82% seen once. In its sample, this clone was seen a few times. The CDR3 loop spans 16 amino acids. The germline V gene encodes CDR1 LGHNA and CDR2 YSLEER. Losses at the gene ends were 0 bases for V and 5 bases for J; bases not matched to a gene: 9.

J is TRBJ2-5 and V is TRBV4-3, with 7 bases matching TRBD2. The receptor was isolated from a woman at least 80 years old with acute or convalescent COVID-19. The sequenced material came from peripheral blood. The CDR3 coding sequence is TGCGCCAGCAGCCAAGATGTTGGGGGGGATTGGGAGACCCAGTACTTC. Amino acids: CASSQDVGGDWETQYF.